This passage covers 21 T cell receptor beta chains from one sample sequenced in a study of shared clonotypes between healthy human individuals. Produced via immunoSEQ multiplex PCR; TCRdb's table is partial and in-frame only. This sample has 1.5 million to 2.5 million clones, with over 85% found just once. Cells designated naive CD8 were CD45RO-negative and were positively selected for CCR7, with terminally differentiated effector memory CD45RA+ cells excluded. The sequenced material came from naive CD8+ T cells sorted from blood. The receptor set was obtained from a man between 18 and 35 years old in good health.

This chain uses TRBV11-2 with TRBJ2-5; D is possibly TRBD1 (8 bases). Looked up from germline, CDR1 is SGHAT and CDR2 is FQNNGV. V lost 4 bases and J 4 bases, leaving 16 bases between the germline ends. This CDR3 is 15 amino acids long. The CDR3 region is CASSWEGQDGETQYF. CDR3 nucleotides: TGTGCCAGCAGCTGGGAGGGACAGGATGGAGAGACCCAGTACTTC.

The V and J genes are TRBV4-3 and TRBJ2-7; 11 bases are a match to TRBD2. The CDR3 sequence is 16 residues long. Unmatched junction bases numbered 5, after V lost 0 bases and J lost 4 bases. Germline V gene data show CDR1 as LGHNA and CDR2 as YSLEER. CDR3 in amino acids: CASSQDTSGRRYEQYF. The DNA for the CDR3 is TGCGCCAGCAGCCAAGATACTAGCGGGAGAAGGTACGAGCAGTACTTC.

The chain combines TRBV13 with TRBJ2-3; D not certain. Trimming left V 4 bases short and J 2 bases short, with 7 bases between. Germline-derived CDR1 and CDR2 are PRHDT and FYEKMQ (reference sequence). The CDR3 is 13 residues long. This chain's CDR3 is CASSSESTDTQYF. CDR3 sequence (DNA): TGTGCCAGCAGCTCAGAATCCACAGATACGCAGTATTTT.

This rearrangement joins TRBV30 to TRBJ1-3; possibly TRBD1 for D (6 bases). The CDR3 runs 14 residues. Per the germline V gene, CDR1 is GTSNPN and CDR2 is SVGIG (reference sequence). The V gene lost 8 bases and the J gene lost 3 bases, with 17 bases spanning the gap. CDR3 coding DNA: TGTGCCACCAGCATGACAGGACTTGGAAACACCATATATTTT. It translates to CATSMTGLGNTIYF.

The chain is built from TRBV14 and TRBJ2-5; possibly TRBD1 or TRBD2 for D (5 bases each). The CDR3 runs 18 residues. V lost 0 bases and J 1 base, leaving 18 bases between the germline ends. Germline CDR1 is SGHDN and CDR2 is FVKESK. In nucleotides, the CDR3 is TGTGCCAGCAGCCAAGATCCGCAGAGGGGACGCGCCCAAGAGACCCAGTACTTC. It yields the protein CASSQDPQRGRAQETQYF.

This clone was detected a few times. This chain uses TRBV10-1 with TRBJ2-7, with D hard to call. The CDR3 is made up of 9 amino acids. Germline V gene data show CDR1 as WNHNN and CDR2 as SYGVQD (reference sequence). The germline V and J ends were trimmed by 4 bases and 6 bases, with 1 base remaining between them. The CDR3 sequence: CASSAEQYF. The CDR3 DNA reads as TGCGCCAGCAGTGCCGAGCAGTACTTC.

Concerning this clone itself: The same CDR3 is also encoded by other DNA sequences in this sample. This rearrangement joins TRBV28 to TRBJ2-7, with 7 bases lining up with TRBD1. The trim removed 6 bases at V and 3 bases at J, leaving 8 bases unmatched. From germline, CDR1 is MDHEN and CDR2 SYDVKM. CDR3 length: 14 residues. This chain's CDR3 is CASRETGSGYEQYF. The DNA for the CDR3 is TGTGCCAGCAGGGAGACAGGGAGTGGCTACGAGCAGTACTTC. Full variable domain (missing parts from reference TRBV28 and TRBJ2-7): DVKVTQSSRYLVKRTGEKVFLECVQDMDHENMFWYRQDPGLGLRLIYFSYDVKMKEKGDIPEGYSVSREKKERFSLILESASTNQTSMYLCASRETGSGYEQYFGPGTRLTVT.

DNA for the CDR3: TGTGCCAGTAGTATTGGGCCGCCCTTTACAGAGCAGTACTTC. Translation gives CASSIGPPFTEQYF. This chain uses TRBV19 with TRBJ2-7; unclear D gene. The length of the CDR3 is 14 residues. Germline CDR1 reads LNHDA; CDR2 reads SQIVND (reference sequence). Trimming took 3 bases from V and 7 from J, leaving 16 bases between them.

Of note for this clone: Other DNA sequences in this sample translate to the same CDR3. The genes are TRBV6-5 and TRBJ1-1; D gene uncertain. Trimming took 0 bases from V and 1 from J, leaving 6 bases between them. Germline V CDR1 and CDR2: MNHEY, SVGAGI. The CDR3 consists of 14 residues. The CDR3: CASSYSSENTEAFF. Written as DNA, the CDR3 is TGTGCCAGCAGTTACTCTAGCGAGAACACTGAAGCTTTCTTT.

J is TRBJ2-1 and V is TRBV27; 8 nucleotides align to TRBD1. From germline, CDR1 is MNHEY and CDR2 SMNVEV (reference sequence). The V segment lost 4 bases and the J segment 7 bases; nucleotides outside the gene matches: 9. The CDR3 covers 15 residues. The CDR3, as DNA: TGTGCCAGCAGTTCCCCGGGACAGGTAGTGAATGAGCAGTTCTTC. Residues: CASSSPGQVVNEQFF.

With regard to this clone: Other DNA sequences in the same sample also yield this CDR3. The rearrangement uses TRBV6-6 and TRBJ1-1, with D tentatively TRBD1 (5 bases). Germline V lookup: CDR1 MNHNY, CDR2 SVGAGI (reference sequence). The length of the CDR3 is 15 residues. Trimming shortened V by 2 bases and J by 0 bases, and 10 bases separated the two germline ends. CDR3 amino acids: CASSYPGQLNTEAFF. The DNA for the CDR3 is TGTGCCAGCAGTTACCCCGGACAATTGAACACTGAAGCTTTCTTT.

This clone appeared a few times. This CDR3 is also generated by other DNA sequences in the sample. The chain is built from TRBV10-3 and TRBJ2-7; tentatively, D is TRBD1 (5 bases). Germline loops: CDR1 ENHRY, CDR2 SYGVKD. The CDR3 is made up of 13 amino acids. V was trimmed by 5 bases and J by 1 base, leaving 9 bases between them. CDR3 in DNA: TGTGCCATCAGTCTAGACAGTTCCTACGAGCAGTACTTC. Protein product: CAISLDSSYEQYF.

The rearrangement uses TRBV6-6 and TRBJ2-1; D may be TRBD1 or TRBD2 (5 bases each). The germline V gene encodes CDR1 MNHNY and CDR2 SVGAGI (reference sequence). Trimming took 2 bases from V and 8 from J, leaving 16 bases between them. This CDR3 region has 15 residues. CDR3 sequence reads: CASSYGASYSYEQFF. DNA of the CDR3: TGTGCCAGCAGTTACGGGGCTAGCTATTCCTATGAGCAGTTCTTC.

J is TRBJ2-7 and V is TRBV9, with 8 bases that match TRBD1. V shed 3 bases and J 2 bases; nucleotides not matched to a gene: 4. CDR1 is SGDLS and CDR2 is YYNGEE in the germline V gene. The CDR3 has 14 residues. The CDR3 nucleotides are TGTGCCAGCAGCGCCACAGGGGGACCCTACGAGCAGTACTTC. Amino acid sequence: CASSATGGPYEQYF.

The chain couples TRBV27 to TRBJ1-1; D gene uncertain. This CDR3 region has 14 residues. Germline CDR1 is MNHEY and CDR2 is SMNVEV (reference sequence). Trimming took 3 bases from V and 5 from J, leaving 13 bases between them. The CDR3 DNA reads TGTGCCAGCAGTTTTGGTATGAGAGGGACTGAAGCTTTCTTT. It translates to CASSFGMRGTEAFF.

This rearrangement joins TRBV5-6 to TRBJ2-7, with D hard to call. Germline CDR1 SGHDT, CDR2 YYEEEE. The CDR3 runs 12 residues. V lost 2 bases and J 7 bases, leaving 10 bases between the germline ends. The CDR3 nucleotides read TGTGCCAGCAGCTTACAAGGCACGGAGCAGTACTTC. Protein: CASSLQGTEQYF.

The CDR3 DNA follows: TGTGCCAGCAGCGTAGAATCGGCAGGGGATCACGAGCAGTACTTC. The encoded protein is CASSVESAGDHEQYF. This chain joins TRBV9 and TRBJ2-7, with TRBD1 as a possible D gene (6 bases). Germline V gene data show CDR1 as SGDLS and CDR2 as YYNGEE. The V end was cut by 0 bases, the J end by 5 bases, with 15 bases between. This CDR3 contains 15 residues.

As regards this clone: An end of the junction differs from the germline gene, which may be a read error. In nucleotides, the CDR3 is TGTGCCAGCAGTGAAGCACTGGACTACTTTCAAACCAATGCGCAGTTCTTC. Its translation is CASSEALDYFQTNAQFF. The chain uses TRBV2 and TRBJ2-1; D is possibly TRBD2 (6 bases). Germline V lookup: CDR1 SNHLY, CDR2 FYNNEI. The CDR3 covers 17 residues.

The rearrangement links TRBV5-4 to TRBJ1-2, with D tentatively TRBD1 (6 bases). With 4 bases removed from V and 6 bases from J, the gap between germline ends came to 13 bases. CDR1 and CDR2 from the germline V gene are SGHNT and YYREEE (reference sequence). CDR3 size: 13 residues. Here the CDR3 reads CASSQTGRDGYTF. The CDR3 nucleotides are TGTGCCAGCAGCCAGACAGGTCGCGATGGCTACACCTTC.

V and J are TRBV6-5 and TRBJ2-5; perhaps TRBD1 as D (5 bases). Germline CDR1 reads MNHEY; CDR2 reads SVGAGI. The CDR3 is 15 residues long. V gave up 0 bases and J gave up 1 base, with 9 bases separating them. This CDR3 is CASSYSTALQETQYF. The DNA for the CDR3 is TGTGCCAGCAGTTACTCGACAGCGCTCCAAGAGACCCAGTACTTC.

This clone has a single count. The rearrangement links TRBV5-1 to TRBJ2-2; possibly TRBD1 or TRBD2 for D (5 bases each). This CDR3 contains 17 residues. CDR1 SGHRS and CDR2 YFSETQ come from the germline V gene. V dropped 2 bases and J dropped 2 bases, with 16 bases sitting between them. The CDR3 sequence: CASSLGVGWDNTGELFF. CDR3 in DNA: TGCGCCAGCAGCTTAGGAGTTGGATGGGACAACACCGGGGAGCTGTTTTTT. The full variable domain, with the rest looked up from reference TRBV5-1 and TRBJ2-2, is KAGVTQTPRYLIKTRGQQVTLSCSPISGHRSVSWYQQTPGQGLQFLFEYFSETQRNKGNFPGRFSGRQFSNSRSEMNVSTLELGDSALYLCASSLGVGWDNTGELFFGEGSRLTVL.